This T cell receptor (beta chain) was sequenced in a study of PD-1 blockade in mismatch repair-deficient tumors (dated by TCRdb to between 2016 and 2019). Some background on the complete study: Between September 2013 and September 2016, approximately 90 consecutive patients with about 12 mismatch repair-deficient cancer types, all previously treated and progressing, were enrolled in the trial. Deep sequencing of TCR CDR3 regions was used to track tumor-associated T cell clones in peripheral blood of patients responding to PD-1 blockade. Study-wide findings and limitations: After pembrolizumab, tumor-resident clones, which were often undetectable in blood before treatment, expanded rapidly and then contracted, generally ahead of radiologic responses.

For every enrolled patient, mismatch repair deficiency was confirmed by either polymerase chain reaction or immunohistochemistry. A few patients who responded to pembrolizumab therapy underwent TCR sequencing. The phase II trial prospectively tested pembrolizumab PD-1 blockade in advanced mismatch repair-deficient cancers regardless of tissue of origin. Peripheral blood T cell samples were serially collected before and at multiple times after PD-1 blockade was started. Blood sampling times were expressed in weeks after the first pembrolizumab dose. Receptor amplification or capture employed the immunoSEQ multiplex PCR assay. TCRdb took over this immuneACCESS table, retaining in-frame rearrangements with V and J assigned. Such tables are incomplete; in checked studies, under half of the missing clones stem from an unresolved V gene, and the remainder is unexplained. The sample table records approximately 80,000 clones; roughly 80% of these occur just once. Clones ranked in the top ten supply 5% to 6.5% of the sample.

V is cut by 1 base and J by 0 bases, and the space between the germline ends is 3 bases. The germline V gene (reference sequence) sets CDR1 to LNHNV and CDR2 to YYDKDF. The CDR3 spans 13 residues, from the cysteine through the phenylalanine. The retained sequence is limited to the CDR3, 39 bases, with the frame set at the first base. Concerning this clone: Its antigen target is currently unknown. No base qualities exist here, and no much larger clone lies one base off it.

This clonotype originated in an adult with mismatch repair-deficient cancer. The sequenced sample was peripheral blood, obtained 44 weeks after starting pembrolizumab. The chain couples TRBV15 to TRBJ2-5; no D gene can be assigned with confidence. The sequence in DNA is TGTGCCACCAGCAGAGGGTACCAAGAGACCCAGTACTTC. It codes for CATSRGYQETQYF. The entire variable domain, with the stretches around the CDR3 drawn from the reference TRBV15 and TRBJ2-5 proteins, is DAMVIQNPRYQVTQFGKPVTLSCSQTLNHNVMYWYQQKSSQAPKLLFHYYDKDFNNEADTPDNFQSRRPNTSFCFLDIRSPGLGDTAMYLCATSRGYQETQYFGPGTRLLVL.